These T cell receptor beta chains were read from a single sample in a study of cytomegalovirus exposure and HLA in healthy donors. Here immunoSEQ multiplex PCR was the method, and the copy in TCRdb shows in-frame clones only, minus some. The profile covers some 130,000 clones, with approximately 82% appearing a single time and less than 2% taken by the ten largest. The sequenced sample consisted of PBMCs. The source is a man aged 40-55 years in good health and CMV-seronegative. Both conserved end residues are part of each CDR3. The D gene is left open where the match is weak. Some rows mark clone size as missing; the rest say once, few, many or name a class of expanded clone.

TRBV2,TRBJ1-4,-,-,CASSEVGGFNEKLFF,TGTGCCAGCAGTGAAGTAGGAGGGTTTAATGAAAAACTGTTTTTT
TRBV19,TRBJ1-2,TRBD1,few,CASSAQLTGPYGYTF,TGTGCCAGTAGCGCACAACTGACAGGGCCCTATGGCTACACCTTC
TRBV20-1,TRBJ2-1,-,-,CSGSGYNEQFF,TGCAGTGGTTCGGGGTACAATGAGCAGTTCTTC
TRBV7-9,TRBJ2-2,TRBD2,-,CASSPLAGGAGELFF,TGTGCCAGCAGCCCCCTAGCGGGAGGGGCCGGGGAGCTGTTTTTT
TRBV5-6,TRBJ2-7,TRBD2,-,CASSYGTSHEQYF,TGTGCCAGCAGCTACGGGACTAGCCACGAGCAGTACTTC
TRBV9,TRBJ2-2,-,once,CASSSWGISTGELFF,TGTGCCAGCAGCTCCTGGGGCATCAGCACCGGGGAGCTGTTTTTT
TRBV7-2,TRBJ2-5,TRBD2,-,CASSATSGRAGTQYF,TGTGCCAGCAGTGCTACTAGCGGGAGGGCGGGGACCCAGTACTTC
TRBV7-8,TRBJ2-6,-,-,CASSLATGQGGAGANVLTF,TGTGCCAGCAGCTTAGCGACGGGCCAGGGAGGAGCTGGGGCCAACGTCCTGACTTTC
TRBV7-3,TRBJ2-5,TRBD2,-,CASSRGTSGGETQYF,TGTGCCAGCAGCCGCGGGACTAGCGGTGGGGAGACCCAGTACTTC
TRBV28,TRBJ2-5,TRBD2,-,CASSFSGTSGGETQYF,TGTGCCAGCAGTTTCTCCGGGACTAGCGGGGGAGAGACCCAGTACTTC
TRBV30,TRBJ2-3,TRBD2,-,CAWQRGSTDTQYF,TGTGCCTGGCAGCGGGGCTCCACAGATACGCAGTATTTT
TRBV5-1,TRBJ1-1,TRBD1,-,CASSPWTGDNTEAFF,TGCGCCAGCAGCCCCTGGACAGGGGATAACACTGAAGCTTTCTTT
TRBV5-1,TRBJ2-7,-,-,CASSLVSNSGEQYF,TGCGCCAGCAGCTTAGTCTCCAATTCCGGCGAGCAGTACTTC
TRBV7-2,TRBJ2-5,-,-,CASSQGARTQETQYF,TGTGCCAGCAGCCAAGGGGCCAGAACGCAGGAGACCCAGTACTTC
TRBV7-2,TRBJ1-1,TRBD1,-,CASSQTDRGGSTEAFF,TGTGCCAGCAGCCAAACGGACAGGGGAGGGAGCACTGAAGCTTTCTTT
TRBV10-3,TRBJ2-3,TRBD1,-,CAISDGTGVIADTQYF,TGTGCCATCAGTGATGGGACAGGGGTTATAGCAGATACGCAGTATTTT